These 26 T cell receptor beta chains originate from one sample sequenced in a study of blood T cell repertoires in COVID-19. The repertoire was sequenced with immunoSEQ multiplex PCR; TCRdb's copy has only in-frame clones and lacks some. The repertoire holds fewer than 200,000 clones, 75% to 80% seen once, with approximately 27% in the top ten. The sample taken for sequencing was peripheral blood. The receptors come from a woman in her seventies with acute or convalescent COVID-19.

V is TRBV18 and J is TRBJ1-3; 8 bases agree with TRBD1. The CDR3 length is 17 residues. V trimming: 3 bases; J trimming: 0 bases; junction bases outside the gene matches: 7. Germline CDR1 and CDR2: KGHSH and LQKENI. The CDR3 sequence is CASSPDGQGSSGNTIYF. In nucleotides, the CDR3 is TGTGCCAGCTCACCGGACGGACAGGGTAGCTCTGGAAACACCATATATTTT.

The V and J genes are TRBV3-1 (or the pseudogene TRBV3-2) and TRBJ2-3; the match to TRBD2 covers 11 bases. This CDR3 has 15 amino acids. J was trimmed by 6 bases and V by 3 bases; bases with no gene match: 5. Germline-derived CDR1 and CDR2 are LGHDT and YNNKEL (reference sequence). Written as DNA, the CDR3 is TGTGCCAGCAGCCATTCGGCTAGCGGGAGGGATACGCAGTATTTT. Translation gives CASSHSASGRDTQYF.

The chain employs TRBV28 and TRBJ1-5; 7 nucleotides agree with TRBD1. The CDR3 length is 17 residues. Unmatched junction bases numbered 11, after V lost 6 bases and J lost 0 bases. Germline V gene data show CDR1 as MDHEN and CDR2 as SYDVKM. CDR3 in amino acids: CASRTAGTANSNQPQHF. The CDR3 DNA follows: TGTGCCAGCAGAACCGCCGGGACAGCTAATAGCAATCAGCCCCAGCATTTT.

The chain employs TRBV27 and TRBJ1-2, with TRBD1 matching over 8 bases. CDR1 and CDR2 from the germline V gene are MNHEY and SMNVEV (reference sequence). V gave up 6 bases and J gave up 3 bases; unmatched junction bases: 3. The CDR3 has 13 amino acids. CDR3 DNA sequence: TGTGCCAGCAGCCGGACAGGGTACTATGGCTACACCTTC. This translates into CASSRTGYYGYTF.

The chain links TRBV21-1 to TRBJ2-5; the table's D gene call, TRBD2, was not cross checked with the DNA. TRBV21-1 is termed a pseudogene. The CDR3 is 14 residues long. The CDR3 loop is CASSKERGLETQYF. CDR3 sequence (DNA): TGTGCCAGCAGCAAAGAGCGGGGGTTAGAGACCCAGTACTTC.

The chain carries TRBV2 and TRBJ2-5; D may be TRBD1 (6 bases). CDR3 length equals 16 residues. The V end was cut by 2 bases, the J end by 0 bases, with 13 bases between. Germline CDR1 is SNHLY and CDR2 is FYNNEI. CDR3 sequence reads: CASSERARGNQETQYF. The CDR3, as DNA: TGTGCCAGCAGTGAAAGAGCCAGGGGAAACCAAGAGACCCAGTACTTC.

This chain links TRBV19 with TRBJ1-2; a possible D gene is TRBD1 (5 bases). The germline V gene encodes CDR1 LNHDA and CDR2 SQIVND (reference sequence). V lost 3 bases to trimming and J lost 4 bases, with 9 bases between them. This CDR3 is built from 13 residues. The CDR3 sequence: CASSIDSTYGYTF. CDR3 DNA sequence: TGTGCCAGTAGTATTGACAGTACCTATGGCTACACCTTC.

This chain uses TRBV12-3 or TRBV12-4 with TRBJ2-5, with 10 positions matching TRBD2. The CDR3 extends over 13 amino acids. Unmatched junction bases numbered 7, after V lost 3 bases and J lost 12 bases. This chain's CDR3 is CASSFGTSAPEYF. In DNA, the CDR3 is TGTGCCAGCAGTTTTGGGACTAGCGCCCCAGAGTACTTC.

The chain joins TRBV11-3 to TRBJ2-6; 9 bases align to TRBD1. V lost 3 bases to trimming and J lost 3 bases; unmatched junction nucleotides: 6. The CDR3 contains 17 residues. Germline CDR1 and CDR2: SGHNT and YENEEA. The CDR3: CASSLGQGNGGANVLTF. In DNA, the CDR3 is TGTGCCAGCAGCTTGGGACAGGGCAACGGTGGGGCCAACGTCCTGACTTTC.

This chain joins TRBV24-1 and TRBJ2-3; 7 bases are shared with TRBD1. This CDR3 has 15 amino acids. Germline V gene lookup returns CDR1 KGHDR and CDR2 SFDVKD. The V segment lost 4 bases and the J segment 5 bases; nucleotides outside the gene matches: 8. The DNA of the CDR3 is TGTGCCACCAGTGAGGACAGGCCGGCCGGAGATACGCAGTATTTT. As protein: CATSEDRPAGDTQYF.

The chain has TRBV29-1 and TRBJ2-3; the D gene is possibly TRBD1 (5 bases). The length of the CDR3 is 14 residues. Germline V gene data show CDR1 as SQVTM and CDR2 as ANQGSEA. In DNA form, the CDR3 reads TGCAGTGTCTGGGGCGGAACTAGCACAGATACGCAGTATTTT. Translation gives CSVWGGTSTDTQYF.

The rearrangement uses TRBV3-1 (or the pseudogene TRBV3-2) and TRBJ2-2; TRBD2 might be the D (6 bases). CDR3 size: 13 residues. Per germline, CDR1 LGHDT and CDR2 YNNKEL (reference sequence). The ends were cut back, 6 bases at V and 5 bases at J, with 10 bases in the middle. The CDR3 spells CASRDAGTGELFF. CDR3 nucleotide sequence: TGTGCCAGCAGAGACGCGGGGACCGGGGAGCTGTTTTTT.

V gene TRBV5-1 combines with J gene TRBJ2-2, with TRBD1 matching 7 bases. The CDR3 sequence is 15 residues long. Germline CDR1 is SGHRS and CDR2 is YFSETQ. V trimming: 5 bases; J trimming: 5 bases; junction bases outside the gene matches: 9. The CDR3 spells CASSLDRGRTGELFF. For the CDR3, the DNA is TGCGCCAGCAGTCTGGATAGGGGGCGGACCGGGGAGCTGTTTTTT.

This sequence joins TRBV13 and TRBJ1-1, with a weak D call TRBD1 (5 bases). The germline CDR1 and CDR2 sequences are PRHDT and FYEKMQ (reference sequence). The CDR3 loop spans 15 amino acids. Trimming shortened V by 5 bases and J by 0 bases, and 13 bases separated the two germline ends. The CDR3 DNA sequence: TGTGCCAGCAGCCCAGCGACAGCCATGAACACTGAAGCTTTCTTT. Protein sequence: CASSPATAMNTEAFF. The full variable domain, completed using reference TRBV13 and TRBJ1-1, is AAGVIQSPRHLIKEKRETATLKCYPIPRHDTVYWYQQGPGQDPQFLISFYEKMQSDKGSIPDRFSAQQFSDYHSELNMSSLELGDSALYFCASSPATAMNTEAFFGQGTRLTVV.

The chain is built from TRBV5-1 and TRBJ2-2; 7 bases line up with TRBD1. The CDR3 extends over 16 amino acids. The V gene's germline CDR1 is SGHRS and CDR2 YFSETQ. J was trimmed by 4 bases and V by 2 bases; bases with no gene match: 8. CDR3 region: CASSFEGQTGTGELFF. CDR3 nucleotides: TGCGCCAGCAGCTTCGAGGGACAGACGGGCACCGGGGAGCTGTTTTTT.

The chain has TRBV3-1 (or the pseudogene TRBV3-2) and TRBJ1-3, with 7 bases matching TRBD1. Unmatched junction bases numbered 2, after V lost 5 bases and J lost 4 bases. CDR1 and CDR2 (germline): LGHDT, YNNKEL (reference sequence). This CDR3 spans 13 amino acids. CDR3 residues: CASSAQGGNTIYF. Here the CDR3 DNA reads TGTGCCAGCAGCGCACAGGGGGGAAACACCATATATTTT.

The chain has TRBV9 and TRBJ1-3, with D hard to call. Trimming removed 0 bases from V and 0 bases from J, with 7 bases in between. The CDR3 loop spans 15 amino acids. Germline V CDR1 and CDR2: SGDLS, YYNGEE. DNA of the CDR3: TGTGCCAGCAGCGTAGACATTGGCTCTGGAAACACCATATATTTT. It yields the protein CASSVDIGSGNTIYF.

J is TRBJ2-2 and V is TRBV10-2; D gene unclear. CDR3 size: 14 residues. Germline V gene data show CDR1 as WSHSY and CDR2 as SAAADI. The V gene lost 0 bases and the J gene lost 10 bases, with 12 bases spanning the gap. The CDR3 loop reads CASSESQVTMELFF. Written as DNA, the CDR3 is TGCGCCAGCAGTGAGTCCCAGGTCACCATGGAGCTGTTTTTT.

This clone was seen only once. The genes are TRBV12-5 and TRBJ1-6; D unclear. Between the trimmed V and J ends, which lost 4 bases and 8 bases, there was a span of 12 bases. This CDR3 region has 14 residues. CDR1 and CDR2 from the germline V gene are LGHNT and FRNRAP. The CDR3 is CASGYRAEDSPLHF. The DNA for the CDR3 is TGTGCTAGTGGTTATAGGGCGGAGGATTCACCCCTCCACTTT.

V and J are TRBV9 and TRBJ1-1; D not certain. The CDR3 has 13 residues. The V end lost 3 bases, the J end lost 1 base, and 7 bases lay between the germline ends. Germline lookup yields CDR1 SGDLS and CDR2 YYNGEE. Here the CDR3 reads CASSARPNTEAFF. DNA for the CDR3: TGTGCCAGCAGCGCCCGTCCGAACACTGAAGCTTTCTTT.

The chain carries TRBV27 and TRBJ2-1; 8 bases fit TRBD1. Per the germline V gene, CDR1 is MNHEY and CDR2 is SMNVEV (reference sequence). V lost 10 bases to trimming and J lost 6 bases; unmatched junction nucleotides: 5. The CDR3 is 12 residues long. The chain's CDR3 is CATRQGANEQFF. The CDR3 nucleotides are TGTGCCACCCGTCAGGGGGCCAATGAGCAGTTCTTC.

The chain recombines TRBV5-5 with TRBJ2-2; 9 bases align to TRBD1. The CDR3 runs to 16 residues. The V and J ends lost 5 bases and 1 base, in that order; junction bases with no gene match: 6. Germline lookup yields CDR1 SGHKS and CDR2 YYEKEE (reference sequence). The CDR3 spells CASSFAGQGNTGELFF. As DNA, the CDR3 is TGTGCCAGCAGTTTCGCGGGACAGGGGAACACCGGGGAGCTGTTTTTT. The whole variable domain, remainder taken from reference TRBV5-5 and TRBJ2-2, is DAGVTQSPTHLIKTRGQQVTLRCSPISGHKSVSWYQQVLGQGPQFIFQYYEKEERGRGNFPDRFSARQFPNYSSELNVNALLLGDSALYLCASSFAGQGNTGELFFGEGSRLTVL.

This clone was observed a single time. Written as DNA, the CDR3 is TGTGCCAGCAGCAAACGTAGGGGAGGTTGTGGCTACACCTTC. The encoded protein is CASSKRRGGCGYTF. The chain uses TRBV21-1 and TRBJ1-2. TRBV21-1 is assigned pseudogene status. There are 14 residues in the CDR3.

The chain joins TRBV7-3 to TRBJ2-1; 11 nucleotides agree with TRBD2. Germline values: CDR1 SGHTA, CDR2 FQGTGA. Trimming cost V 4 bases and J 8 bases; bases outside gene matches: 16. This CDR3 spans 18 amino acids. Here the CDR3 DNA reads TGTGCCAGCAGCTCCACAATATTAGCGGGAGGGCCAAGCGATGAGCAGTTCTTC. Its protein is CASSSTILAGGPSDEQFF.

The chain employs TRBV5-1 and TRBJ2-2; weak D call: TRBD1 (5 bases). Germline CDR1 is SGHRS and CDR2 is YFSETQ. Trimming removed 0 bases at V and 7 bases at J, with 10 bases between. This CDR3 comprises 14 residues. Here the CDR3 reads CASSLDRLGGELFF. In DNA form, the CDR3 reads TGCGCCAGCAGCTTGGACAGGTTGGGCGGGGAGCTGTTTTTT.

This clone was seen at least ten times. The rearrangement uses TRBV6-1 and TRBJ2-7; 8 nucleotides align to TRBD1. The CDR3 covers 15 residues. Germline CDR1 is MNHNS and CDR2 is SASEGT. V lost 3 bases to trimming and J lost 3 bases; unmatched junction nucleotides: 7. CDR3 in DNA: TGTGCCAGCAGTGAGAAGCTAACAGGGGGCTACGAGCAGTACTTC. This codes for CASSEKLTGGYEQYF.